This is a list of T cell receptor beta chains from one sample in a study of beta chain features in type 1 diabetes. Profiling relied on immunoSEQ multiplex PCR, and the TCRdb table lists in-frame clones only, not all of them. There are under 350,000 clones in the sample; approximately 8% occur only once, and 0.9% to 1.2% lies in the top ten. The sequenced sample consisted of central memory CD4+ T cells from blood. These receptors originate from a woman aged 18-29 years in good health. Each CDR3 is given with its conserved first and last residue. The D gene is left open where the match is weak. The size field is filled for only some rows; it gives once, few, many or a size class.

j_call: TRBJ1-2; v_call: TRBV6-6; clone_size: many; d_call: NA; cdr3_aa: CASSYRIGYTF; cdr3_nt: TGTGCCAGCAGTTACCGCATTGGCTACACCTTC
j_call: TRBJ2-5; v_call: TRBV5-1; clone_size: NA; d_call: TRBD2; cdr3_aa: CASSLGAGGTQETQYF; cdr3_nt: TGCGCCAGCAGCTTGGGCGCGGGGGGCACCCAAGAGACCCAGTACTTC
j_call: TRBJ1-2; v_call: TRBV2; clone_size: many; d_call: NA; cdr3_aa: CASGQRSGYTF; cdr3_nt: TGTGCCAGCGGTCAGCGTAGCGGCTACACCTTC
j_call: TRBJ1-1; v_call: TRBV18; clone_size: NA; d_call: NA; cdr3_aa: CASSPSQRGDTEAFF; cdr3_nt: TGTGCCAGCTCACCAAGCCAGCGTGGTGACACTGAAGCTTTCTTT
j_call: TRBJ2-5; v_call: TRBV14; clone_size: NA; d_call: TRBD2; cdr3_aa: CASSQGTSGGQETQYF; cdr3_nt: TGTGCCAGCAGCCAGGGGACTAGCGGGGGTCAAGAGACCCAGTACTTC
j_call: TRBJ2-1; v_call: TRBV2; clone_size: few; d_call: TRBD2; cdr3_aa: CASSEATSGSNEQFF; cdr3_nt: TGTGCCAGCAGTGAAGCGACTAGCGGGAGTAATGAGCAGTTCTTC
j_call: TRBJ2-1; v_call: TRBV27; clone_size: NA; d_call: NA; cdr3_aa: CASRPRGSYNEQFF; cdr3_nt: TGTGCCAGCCGTCCCCGAGGATCCTACAATGAGCAGTTCTTC
j_call: TRBJ2-7; v_call: TRBV11-2; clone_size: few; d_call: NA; cdr3_aa: CASSLAGGAEQYF; cdr3_nt: TGTGCCAGCAGCTTAGCTGGGGGCGCCGAGCAGTACTTC
j_call: TRBJ1-2; v_call: TRBV7-2; clone_size: few; d_call: TRBD1; cdr3_aa: CASSSRQGANYGYTF; cdr3_nt: TGTGCCAGCAGCTCCCGACAGGGAGCTAACTATGGCTACACCTTC
j_call: TRBJ1-6; v_call: TRBV4-1; clone_size: NA; d_call: TRBD1; cdr3_aa: CASGRTGSVIALHF; cdr3_nt: TGCGCCAGCGGAAGGACAGGGTCCGTTATCGCCCTCCACTTT
j_call: TRBJ2-7; v_call: TRBV11-1; clone_size: few; d_call: TRBD1; cdr3_aa: CASSLNQGAYEQYF; cdr3_nt: TGTGCCAGCAGCTTAAACCAGGGGGCCTACGAGCAGTACTTC
j_call: TRBJ1-3; v_call: TRBV18; clone_size: many; d_call: TRBD1; cdr3_aa: CASSRQGMGNTIYF; cdr3_nt: TGTGCCAGCTCTCGACAGGGCATGGGAAACACCATATATTTT
j_call: TRBJ2-4; v_call: TRBV28; clone_size: few; d_call: NA; cdr3_aa: CASEARFGFQYF; cdr3_nt: TGTGCCAGCGAGGCCCGCTTTGGGTTTCAGTACTTC
j_call: TRBJ1-5; v_call: TRBV6-6; clone_size: NA; d_call: NA; cdr3_aa: CASSYTNSNQPQHF; cdr3_nt: TGTGCCAGCAGTTATACAAATAGCAATCAGCCCCAGCATTTT
j_call: TRBJ1-1; v_call: TRBV18; clone_size: few; d_call: NA; cdr3_aa: CASSPMGAPAFF; cdr3_nt: TGTGCCAGCTCACCAATGGGGGCGCCGGCTTTCTTT
j_call: TRBJ1-4; v_call: TRBV7-2; clone_size: few; d_call: NA; cdr3_aa: CASSFRASNEKLFF; cdr3_nt: TGTGCCAGCAGCTTCAGGGCGTCTAATGAAAAACTGTTTTTT
j_call: TRBJ2-1; v_call: TRBV7-2; clone_size: few; d_call: TRBD2; cdr3_aa: CASSLDVAGVGEQFF; cdr3_nt: TGTGCCAGCAGCTTAGATGTAGCGGGAGTAGGCGAGCAGTTCTTC
j_call: TRBJ2-3; v_call: TRBV2; clone_size: NA; d_call: TRBD2; cdr3_aa: CASSAAGDTDTQYF; cdr3_nt: TGTGCCAGCAGTGCGGCGGGAGACACAGATACGCAGTATTTT
j_call: TRBJ2-1; v_call: TRBV29-1; clone_size: NA; d_call: NA; cdr3_aa: CSVGRDIPNEQFF; cdr3_nt: TGCAGCGTTGGGCGGGACATACCCAATGAGCAGTTCTTC
j_call: TRBJ1-3; v_call: TRBV27; clone_size: many; d_call: TRBD1; cdr3_aa: CASSRGQPGNTIYF; cdr3_nt: TGTGCCAGCAGTAGGGGACAGCCTGGAAACACCATATATTTT
j_call: TRBJ2-4; v_call: TRBV27; clone_size: many; d_call: NA; cdr3_aa: CASSPHRETKNIQYF; cdr3_nt: TGTGCCAGCAGTCCTCACAGGGAGACCAAAAACATTCAGTACTTC
j_call: TRBJ1-5; v_call: TRBV5-1; clone_size: few; d_call: TRBD1; cdr3_aa: CASSQTGDLNQPQHF; cdr3_nt: TGCGCCAGCAGCCAGACAGGGGATCTCAATCAGCCCCAGCATTTT
j_call: TRBJ2-7; v_call: TRBV2; clone_size: NA; d_call: TRBD2; cdr3_aa: CASSGLALLYEQYF; cdr3_nt: TGTGCCAGCAGCGGACTAGCCCTACTCTACGAGCAGTACTTC
j_call: TRBJ1-2; v_call: TRBV30; clone_size: NA; d_call: TRBD1; cdr3_aa: CAWSRSKGQGRLYTF; cdr3_nt: TGTGCCTGGAGCCGTAGTAAAGGACAGGGCCGGCTCTACACCTTC
j_call: TRBJ2-5; v_call: TRBV11-2; clone_size: few; d_call: TRBD1; cdr3_aa: CASSGTGAETQYF; cdr3_nt: TGTGCCAGCAGCGGGACAGGAGCAGAGACCCAGTACTTC
j_call: TRBJ2-7; v_call: TRBV4-1; clone_size: NA; d_call: TRBD2; cdr3_aa: CASSQDTSGAYEQYF; cdr3_nt: TGCGCCAGCAGCCAAGATACGAGCGGGGCCTACGAGCAGTACTTC
j_call: TRBJ2-3; v_call: TRBV15; clone_size: NA; d_call: NA; cdr3_aa: CATSRDRVGTQYF; cdr3_nt: TGTGCCACCAGCAGAGATCGGGTGGGTACGCAGTATTTT
j_call: TRBJ1-3; v_call: TRBV14; clone_size: many; d_call: NA; cdr3_aa: CASRPHSGNTIYF; cdr3_nt: TGTGCCAGCAGACCCCACTCTGGAAACACCATATATTTT
j_call: TRBJ1-1; v_call: TRBV18; clone_size: few; d_call: TRBD1; cdr3_aa: CASSPPRGTERTEAFF; cdr3_nt: TGTGCCAGCTCACCACCGAGGGGGACAGAGCGCACTGAAGCTTTCTTT
j_call: TRBJ2-5; v_call: TRBV5-1; clone_size: few; d_call: NA; cdr3_aa: CASSLDLETQYF; cdr3_nt: TGCGCCAGCAGCTTGGATCTGGAGACCCAGTACTTC
j_call: TRBJ2-1; v_call: TRBV11-2; clone_size: few; d_call: TRBD2; cdr3_aa: CASTGTSGGNEQFF; cdr3_nt: TGTGCCAGTACCGGGACTAGCGGGGGTAATGAGCAGTTCTTC
j_call: TRBJ1-4; v_call: TRBV15; clone_size: NA; d_call: NA; cdr3_aa: CATSRNEKLFF; cdr3_nt: TGTGCCACCAGCAGGAATGAAAAACTGTTTTTT
j_call: TRBJ2-6; v_call: TRBV7-9; clone_size: NA; d_call: NA; cdr3_aa: CASSASVANVLTF; cdr3_nt: TGTGCCAGCAGCGCGTCTGTGGCCAACGTCCTGACTTTC
j_call: TRBJ1-2; v_call: TRBV5-4; clone_size: few; d_call: TRBD1; cdr3_aa: CASSQPGTGGLGSFGYTF; cdr3_nt: TGTGCCAGCAGCCAGCCCGGGACAGGGGGACTGGGCTCGTTCGGCTACACCTTC
j_call: TRBJ1-5; v_call: TRBV10-3; clone_size: NA; d_call: NA; cdr3_aa: CAISEPGGNQPQHF; cdr3_nt: TGTGCCATCAGTGAACCGGGAGGCAATCAGCCCCAGCATTTT
j_call: TRBJ2-5; v_call: TRBV7-2; clone_size: many; d_call: NA; cdr3_aa: CASSLMEVETQYF; cdr3_nt: TGTGCCAGCAGCCTTATGGAGGTTGAGACCCAGTACTTC
j_call: TRBJ1-1; v_call: TRBV4-3; clone_size: NA; d_call: NA; cdr3_aa: CASRKGSPNTEAFF; cdr3_nt: TGCGCCAGCAGGAAAGGGTCCCCCAACACTGAAGCTTTCTTT